The 27 T cell receptor beta chains below all came from one sample that was sequenced in a study of blood T cell repertoires in COVID-19. This table comes from immunoSEQ multiplex PCR, and its TCRdb copy is limited to in-frame clones, with some not included. Seen here are around 26,000 clones, over 75% observed once, and the top ten hold roughly 60%. Sequencing input: peripheral blood. All receptors come from a woman of 80 years or more with acute or convalescent COVID-19.

The gene calls are TRBV28 and TRBJ1-1; D is ambiguous. Germline-derived CDR1 and CDR2 are MDHEN and SYDVKM. V lost 5 bases, J lost 0 bases, and 10 bases lay in between. The CDR3 has 14 residues. The CDR3, as DNA: TGTGCCAGCAGTAGGGAGTTTTTGAACACTGAAGCTTTCTTT. Its translation is CASSREFLNTEAFF.

The V and J genes are TRBV5-4 and TRBJ1-1; D call uncertain. The CDR3 has 13 residues. Germline CDR1 and CDR2: SGHNT and YYREEE (reference sequence). The V end lost 0 bases, the J end lost 7 bases, and 10 bases lay between the germline ends. The CDR3 loop reads CASSLVSGNEAFF. The CDR3 DNA sequence: TGTGCCAGCAGCTTGGTGTCCGGGAATGAAGCTTTCTTT.

The chain has TRBV2 and TRBJ2-1, with D perhaps matching TRBD2 (6 bases). This CDR3 has 13 amino acids. V lost 5 bases to trimming and J lost 8 bases, with 13 bases between them. CDR1 SNHLY and CDR2 FYNNEI come from the germline V gene. The CDR3 bases are TGTGCCAGCAGTCCCCTCGGCGGGGATGAGCAGTTCTTC. Amino acid sequence: CASSPLGGDEQFF.

The CDR3 is CASSLVGQQEQYF. The DNA for the CDR3 is TGTGCCAGCAGTTTAGTTGGACAGCAGGAACAGTACTTC. The chain combines TRBV12-3 or TRBV12-4 with TRBJ2-7; possible D gene TRBD1, 6 bases. This CDR3 is built from 13 residues. Trimming took 1 base from V and 10 from J, leaving 14 bases between them.

This clone was counted a few times. This chain joins TRBV11-3 and TRBJ1-1; D might be TRBD1 (6 bases). CDR1 SGHNT and CDR2 YENEEA come from the germline V gene. The V and J ends lost 1 base and 6 bases respectively, with 6 bases between them. The length of the CDR3 is 12 residues. The DNA of the CDR3 is TGTGCCAGCAGCTTAGGGACAGCTGAAGCTTTCTTT. It encodes CASSLGTAEAFF.

The genes are TRBV3-1 (or the pseudogene TRBV3-2) and TRBJ1-2, with D tentatively TRBD1 (5 bases). The CDR3 runs 14 residues. V was trimmed by 6 bases and J by 2 bases, leaving 13 bases between them. Germline V CDR1 and CDR2: LGHDT, YNNKEL (reference sequence). The DNA for the CDR3 is TGTGCCAGCAGGTACGCGGGACCAAACTATGGCTACACCTTC. Protein product: CASRYAGPNYGYTF.

The chain links TRBV9 to TRBJ1-4; no clear D gene. CDR1 and CDR2 from the germline V gene are SGDLS and YYNGEE. The V end was cut by 0 bases, the J end by 7 bases, with 10 bases between. This CDR3 contains 14 residues. The CDR3 reads CASSVGGGSEKLFF. The CDR3 nucleotides are TGTGCCAGCAGCGTAGGTGGCGGGAGTGAAAAACTGTTTTTT.

The gene calls are TRBV9 and TRBJ2-1, with D tentatively TRBD2 (5 bases). The V end lost 5 bases, the J end lost 6 bases, and 6 bases lay between the germline ends. CDR1 is SGDLS and CDR2 is YYNGEE in the germline V gene. There are 11 residues in the CDR3. CDR3 sequence: CASSRGNEQFF. The CDR3 bases are TGTGCCAGCAGTCGGGGCAATGAGCAGTTCTTC.

This clone was seen a few times. The chain links TRBV19 to TRBJ2-7, with D possibly being TRBD2 (5 bases). The germline V gene encodes CDR1 LNHDA and CDR2 SQIVND (reference sequence). This CDR3 has 13 residues. Trimming took 3 bases from V and 1 from J, leaving 7 bases between them. The CDR3 sequence is CASSIEGSYEQYF. The CDR3 nucleotides read TGTGCCAGTAGTATTGAGGGTTCCTACGAGCAGTACTTC.

The chain carries TRBV7-9 and TRBJ1-1, with D perhaps matching TRBD1 (5 bases). The germline V and J ends were trimmed by 7 bases and 6 bases, with 12 bases remaining between them. This CDR3 is built from 12 residues. Germline lookup yields CDR1 SEHNR and CDR2 FQNEAQ (reference sequence). This chain's CDR3 is CASMREGSEAFF. The CDR3 coding sequence is TGTGCCAGCATGAGGGAGGGGTCTGAAGCTTTCTTT.

This clone was picked up a small number of times. The chain joins TRBV19 to TRBJ1-2; 10 bases agree with TRBD1. There are 12 residues in the CDR3. Per germline, CDR1 LNHDA and CDR2 SQIVND (reference sequence). The J segment lost 6 bases and the V segment lost 9 bases, leaving 4 bases of the junction unmatched. In nucleotides, the CDR3 is TGTGCCAGCAGACAGGGGGCGAATGGCTACACCTTC. It encodes CASRQGANGYTF.

The chain has TRBV7-9 and TRBJ1-2; tentative D call: TRBD1 (5 bases). Germline loops: CDR1 SEHNR, CDR2 FQNEAQ (reference sequence). Between the trimmed V and J ends, which lost 2 bases and 6 bases, there was a span of 13 bases. The CDR3 spans 14 residues. DNA of the CDR3: TGTGCCAGCAGCTTAAGGGGATCTTCGCATGGCTACACCTTC. Translated: CASSLRGSSHGYTF.

The chain is built from TRBV29-1 and TRBJ1-2; D may be TRBD1 (5 bases). Between the trimmed V and J ends, which lost 4 bases and 4 bases, there was a span of 10 bases. The CDR3 is made up of 12 amino acids. Germline V gene sequence: CDR1 SQVTM, CDR2 ANQGSEA. DNA for the CDR3: TGCAGCGTTGGAGAGACAGTCTATGGCTACACCTTC. This encodes CSVGETVYGYTF. Full variable domain (outside the CDR3, taken from reference TRBV29-1 and TRBJ1-2): SAVISQKPSRDICQRGTSLTIQCQVDSQVTMMFWYRQQPGQSLTLIATANQGSEATYESGFVIDKFPISRPNLTFSTLTVSNMSPEDSSIYLCSVGETVYGYTFGSGTRLTVV.

The chain uses TRBV7-8 and TRBJ1-1; D is ambiguous. The CDR3 sequence is 14 residues long. The V gene lost 5 bases and the J gene lost 4 bases, with 14 bases spanning the gap. Germline assignment: CDR1 SGHVS and CDR2 FQNEAQ. The CDR3 DNA follows: TGTGCCAGCAGCGTGATCGGTCGAGGCACTGAAGCTTTCTTT. Translated, it gives CASSVIGRGTEAFF. The variable domain in full, with the rest retrieved from reference TRBV7-8 and TRBJ1-1, is GAGVSQSPRYKVAKRGQDVALRCDPISGHVSLFWYQQALGQGPEFLTYFQNEAQLDKSGLPSDRFFAERPEGSVSTLKIQRTQQEDSAVYLCASSVIGRGTEAFFGQGTRLTVV.

The CDR3 protein is CASSLRVGQGCTEAFF. The DNA of the CDR3 is TGTGCCAGCAGCTTAAGGGTAGGACAGGGATGCACTGAAGCTTTCTTT. J is TRBJ1-1 and V is TRBV7-4; 8 bases match TRBD1. Looked up from germline, CDR1 is SGHVT and CDR2 is SQSDAQ. The V segment lost 2 bases and the J segment 4 bases; nucleotides outside the gene matches: 9. The CDR3 consists of 16 residues. Complete variable domain (other parts from reference TRBV7-4 and TRBJ1-1): GAGVSQSPRYKVAKRGRDVALRCDSISGHVTLYWYRQTLGQGSEVLTYSQSDAQRDKSGRPSGRFSAERPERSVSTLKIQRTEQGDSAVYLCASSLRVGQGCTEAFFGQGTRLTVV.

This clone was seen more than once but under ten times. The chain combines TRBV30 with TRBJ1-5; 7 nucleotides align to TRBD1. The V gene end was trimmed by 5 bases and the J gene end by 4 bases; junction bases not matched to a gene: 11. From germline, CDR1 is GTSNPN and CDR2 SVGIG (reference sequence). The CDR3 contains 15 residues. CDR3: CAWLVRDRANQPQHF. The CDR3 DNA reads as TGTGCCTGGCTTGTTAGAGACAGGGCTAATCAGCCCCAGCATTTT.

The chain joins TRBV5-1 to TRBJ1-1; no clear D gene. The V and J ends lost 0 bases and 3 bases respectively, with 9 bases between them. The germline V gene encodes CDR1 SGHRS and CDR2 YFSETQ. This CDR3 region has 14 residues. CDR3 nucleotides: TGCGCCAGCAGCTTGGCCGGGAGGGACACTGAAGCTTTCTTT. Amino acid sequence: CASSLAGRDTEAFF. Looking up the rest from reference TRBV5-1 and TRBJ1-1 gives the full variable domain: KAGVTQTPRYLIKTRGQQVTLSCSPISGHRSVSWYQQTPGQGLQFLFEYFSETQRNKGNFPGRFSGRQFSNSRSEMNVSTLELGDSALYLCASSLAGRDTEAFFGQGTRLTVV.

The chain carries TRBV5-4 and TRBJ1-5; D call uncertain. The V gene's germline CDR1 is SGHNT and CDR2 YYREEE (reference sequence). Trimming took 0 bases from V and 2 from J, leaving 6 bases between them. This CDR3 is 14 amino acids long. CDR3 loop: CASSLGGGNQPQHF. The CDR3 DNA sequence: TGTGCCAGCAGCTTGGGAGGTGGCAATCAGCCCCAGCATTTT.

This chain links TRBV7-2 with TRBJ2-7, with 8 nucleotides matching TRBD2. This CDR3 comprises 13 residues. Looked up from germline, CDR1 is SGHTA and CDR2 is FQGNSA. The trim removed 6 bases at V and 7 bases at J, leaving 8 bases unmatched. CDR3 amino acids: CASRSGGVGEQYF. The CDR3, as DNA: TGTGCCAGCAGGTCGGGAGGGGTCGGGGAGCAGTACTTC.

The chain is built from TRBV15 and TRBJ1-5, with 9 nucleotides matching TRBD1. V lost 4 bases to trimming and J lost 2 bases; unmatched junction nucleotides: 6. Germline V gene data show CDR1 as LNHNV and CDR2 as YYDKDF (reference sequence). CDR3 size: 16 residues. The CDR3 reads CATSTDRGGGNQPQHF. CDR3 sequence (DNA): TGTGCCACCAGCACGGACAGGGGCGGGGGCAATCAGCCCCAGCATTTT.

The genes are TRBV19 and TRBJ1-3; no definite D call. There are 14 residues in the CDR3. Germline CDR1 reads LNHDA; CDR2 reads SQIVND (reference sequence). The V gene lost 4 bases and the J gene lost 1 base, with 8 bases spanning the gap. Here the CDR3 reads CASSNRVSGNTIYF. In DNA form, the CDR3 reads TGTGCCAGTAGTAACAGAGTATCTGGAAACACCATATATTTT.

V usage is TRBV25-1 and J usage is TRBJ1-4; 8 positions match TRBD1. J lost 2 bases, V lost 3 bases, and 11 bases had no gene match. Germline V lookup: CDR1 MGHDK, CDR2 SYGVNS. The CDR3 contains 18 residues. The DNA of the CDR3 is TGTGCCAGCAGTGAGCAGGGGGCCGGGTCTGGGACTAATGAAAAACTGTTTTTT. Protein sequence: CASSEQGAGSGTNEKLFF.

This clone was seen a handful of times. The chain carries TRBV6-5 and TRBJ1-1; D not resolved. The CDR3 is made up of 12 amino acids. Germline CDR1 is MNHEY and CDR2 is SVGAGI. Trimming removed 4 bases from V and 9 bases from J, with 12 bases in between. This CDR3 is CASSFPGRKAFF. CDR3 DNA: TGTGCCAGCAGTTTCCCGGGTAGGAAAGCTTTCTTT.

The chain is built from TRBV9 and TRBJ1-3, with D possibly matching TRBD1 (6 bases). CDR3 length equals 19 residues. The germline CDR1 and CDR2 sequences are SGDLS and YYNGEE. V shed 3 bases and J shed 4 bases, with 26 bases lying between them. Here the CDR3 DNA reads TGTGCCAGCAGCGCCGGTGACAGGTCACCTCAGCTGAAAGGAAACACCATATATTTT. Encoded protein: CASSAGDRSPQLKGNTIYF.

V usage is TRBV5-1 and J usage is TRBJ1-1; 8 bases match TRBD1. The germline gives CDR1 SGHRS, CDR2 YFSETQ. The junction had 5 bases not matched to a gene; V was cut back by 0 bases and J by 4 bases. The CDR3 is 15 residues long. The CDR3 spells CASSLEAGGPTEAFF. DNA for the CDR3: TGCGCCAGCAGCTTGGAGGCAGGGGGCCCCACTGAAGCTTTCTTT. Based on the CDR3 plus reference TRBV5-1 and TRBJ1-1, the full variable domain is KAGVTQTPRYLIKTRGQQVTLSCSPISGHRSVSWYQQTPGQGLQFLFEYFSETQRNKGNFPGRFSGRQFSNSRSEMNVSTLELGDSALYLCASSLEAGGPTEAFFGQGTRLTVV.

As to this clone: At one end the junction does not follow the germline gene, possibly because of a read error. The chain uses TRBV7-7 and TRBJ2-1; 9 bases align to TRBD1. Per germline, CDR1 SSHAT and CDR2 FNYEAQ (reference sequence). CDR3 size: 15 residues. The CDR3: CASSPGQGSTNEQFF. Written as DNA, the CDR3 is TGTGCTAGCAGCCCCGGACAGGGGAGCACCAATGAGCAGTTCTTC.

The chain combines TRBV12-3 or TRBV12-4 with TRBJ1-1; D unresolved. Trimming left V 5 bases short and J 1 base short, with 8 bases between. The CDR3 is 13 amino acids. The CDR3 DNA follows: TGTGCCAGCAGTCGACTACGGAACACTGAAGCTTTCTTT. This translates into CASSRLRNTEAFF.